This is a list of T cell receptor beta chains from one sample in a study of control samples from healthy donors and cancer patients. Libraries were prepared by immunoSEQ multiplex PCR; TCRdb keeps only in-frame clonotypes and omits some of them. The sample shows about 130,000 clones, roughly 94% of them seen only once. Input material: PBMCs. These TCRs come from a man aged 60 to 69 with colorectal cancer. Both conserved end residues are part of each CDR3.

V: TRBV18
J: TRBJ1-1
length: 16
CDR3: CASSPIADRGNTEAFF

V: TRBV4-1
J: TRBJ1-4
length: 15
CDR3: CASSPDEGGVEKLFF

V: TRBV6-5
J: TRBJ1-2
length: 13
CDR3: CASRVTGNYGYTF

V: TRBV23-1
J: TRBJ2-7
length: 17
CDR3: CASSQSGRRTSSYEQYF

V: TRBV25-1
J: TRBJ1-1
length: 13
CDR3: CASTFGGNTEAFF

V: TRBV6-5
J: TRBJ1-1
length: 15
CDR3: CASRPARQGQSEAFF

V: TRBV5-5
J: TRBJ2-3
length: 13
CDR3: CASSSRVRDTQYF

V: TRBV4-3
J: TRBJ2-5
length: 15
CDR3: CASSQAVGVGETQYF

V: TRBV9
J: TRBJ1-2
length: 15
CDR3: CASSPRRQPSGGYTF

V: TRBV12-3/TRBV12-4
J: TRBJ1-2
length: 12
CDR3: CASSFGNYGYTF

V: TRBV2
J: TRBJ1-5
length: 12
CDR3: CASSESLQPQHF

V: TRBV7-2
J: TRBJ2-6
length: 15
CDR3: CASSLASSGANVLTF

V: TRBV19
J: TRBJ2-2
length: 14
CDR3: CATSVVTNTGELFF

V: TRBV6-2/TRBV6-3
J: TRBJ2-3
length: 15
CDR3: CASSYGGAKADTQYF

V: TRBV2
J: TRBJ1-5
length: 14
CDR3: CASSKEAGNQPQHF

V: TRBV12-3/TRBV12-4
J: TRBJ2-7
length: 12
CDR3: CASSLVGTEQYF

V: TRBV7-6
J: TRBJ1-1
length: 14
CDR3: CASSARTVNTEAFF